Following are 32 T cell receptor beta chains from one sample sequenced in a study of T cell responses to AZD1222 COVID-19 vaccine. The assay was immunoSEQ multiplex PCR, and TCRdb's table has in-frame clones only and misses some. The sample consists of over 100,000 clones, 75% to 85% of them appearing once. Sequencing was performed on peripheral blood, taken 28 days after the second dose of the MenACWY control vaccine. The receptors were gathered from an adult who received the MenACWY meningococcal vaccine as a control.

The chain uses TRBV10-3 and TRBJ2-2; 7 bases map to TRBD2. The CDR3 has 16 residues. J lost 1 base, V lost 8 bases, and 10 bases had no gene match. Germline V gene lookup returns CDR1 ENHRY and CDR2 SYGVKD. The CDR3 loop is CAIGGDPPRNTGELFF. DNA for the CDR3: TGTGCCATCGGGGGGGACCCGCCGAGGAACACCGGGGAGCTGTTTTTT.

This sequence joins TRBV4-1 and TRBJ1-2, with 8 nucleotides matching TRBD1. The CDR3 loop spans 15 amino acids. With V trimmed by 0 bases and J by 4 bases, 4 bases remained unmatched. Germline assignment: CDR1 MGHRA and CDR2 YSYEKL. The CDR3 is CASSQDQGASYGYTF. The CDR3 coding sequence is TGCGCCAGCAGCCAAGATCAGGGGGCGAGCTATGGCTACACCTTC.

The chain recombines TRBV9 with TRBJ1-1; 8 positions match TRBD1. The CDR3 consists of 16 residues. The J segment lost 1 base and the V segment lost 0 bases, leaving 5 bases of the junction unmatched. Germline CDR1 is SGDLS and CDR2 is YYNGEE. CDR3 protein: CASSVGADRANTEAFF. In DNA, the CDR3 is TGTGCCAGCAGCGTAGGAGCGGACAGGGCGAACACTGAAGCTTTCTTT.

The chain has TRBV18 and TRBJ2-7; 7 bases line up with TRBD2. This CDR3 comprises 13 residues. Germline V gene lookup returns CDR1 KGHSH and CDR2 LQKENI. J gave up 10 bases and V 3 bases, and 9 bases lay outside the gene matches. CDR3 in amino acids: CASSPPWGGEQYF. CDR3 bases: TGTGCCAGCTCACCTCCGTGGGGGGGGGAACAGTACTTC.

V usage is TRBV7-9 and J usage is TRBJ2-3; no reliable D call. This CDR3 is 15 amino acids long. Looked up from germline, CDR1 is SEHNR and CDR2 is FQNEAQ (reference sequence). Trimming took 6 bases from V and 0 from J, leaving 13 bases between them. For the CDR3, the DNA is TGTGCCAGCAGTTCGAGGCTAGACAGCACAGATACGCAGTATTTT. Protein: CASSSRLDSTDTQYF.

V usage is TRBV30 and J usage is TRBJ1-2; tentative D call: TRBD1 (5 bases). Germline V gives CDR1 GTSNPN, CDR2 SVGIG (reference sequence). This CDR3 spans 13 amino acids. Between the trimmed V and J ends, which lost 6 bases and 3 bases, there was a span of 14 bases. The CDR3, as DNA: TGTGCCTGTATAGGGGCGACCTACTATGGCTACACCTTC. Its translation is CACIGATYYGYTF.

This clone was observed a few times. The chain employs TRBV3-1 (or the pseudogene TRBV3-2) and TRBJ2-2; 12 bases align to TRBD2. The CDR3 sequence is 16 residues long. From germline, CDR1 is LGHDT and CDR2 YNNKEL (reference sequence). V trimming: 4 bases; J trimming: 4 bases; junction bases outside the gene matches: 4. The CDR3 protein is CASSPGLAGLTGELFF. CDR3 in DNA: TGTGCCAGCAGCCCCGGACTAGCGGGACTCACCGGGGAGCTGTTTTTT.

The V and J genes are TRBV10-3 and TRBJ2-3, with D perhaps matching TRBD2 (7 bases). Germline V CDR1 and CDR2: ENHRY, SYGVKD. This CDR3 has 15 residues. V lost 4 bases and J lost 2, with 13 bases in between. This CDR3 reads CAISARGALTDTQYF. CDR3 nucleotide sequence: TGTGCCATCAGTGCCCGGGGGGCCCTCACAGATACGCAGTATTTT.

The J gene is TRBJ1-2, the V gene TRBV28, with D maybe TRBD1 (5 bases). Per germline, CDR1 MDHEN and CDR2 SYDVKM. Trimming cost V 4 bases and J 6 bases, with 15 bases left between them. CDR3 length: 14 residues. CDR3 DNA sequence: TGTGCCAGCAGTTCGCAACACGGGGGTAATGGCTACACCTTC. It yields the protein CASSSQHGGNGYTF.

The DNA for the CDR3 is TGTGCCAGCAGTTTTACTAGCGGGAAGGGGGAGCAGTACTTC. Translated, it gives CASSFTSGKGEQYF. The chain is built from TRBV27 and TRBJ2-7; 10 bases agree with TRBD2. This CDR3 has 14 residues. The trim removed 3 bases at V and 7 bases at J, leaving 6 bases unmatched. Germline V gene lookup returns CDR1 MNHEY and CDR2 SMNVEV (reference sequence).

CDR3 sequence reads: CATGRFFNQPQHF. CDR3 in DNA: TGTGCCACTGGGCGGTTCTTTAATCAGCCCCAGCATTTT. The chain uses TRBV6-5 and TRBJ1-5; D ambiguous. Trimming shortened V by 10 bases and J by 4 bases, and 14 bases separated the two germline ends. In germline, CDR1 is MNHEY, CDR2 SVGAGI. This CDR3 is built from 13 residues.

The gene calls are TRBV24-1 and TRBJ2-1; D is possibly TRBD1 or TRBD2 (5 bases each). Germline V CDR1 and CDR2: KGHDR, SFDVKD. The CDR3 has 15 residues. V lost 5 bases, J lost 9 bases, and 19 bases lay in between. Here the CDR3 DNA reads TGTGCCACCAGTGTCATTACAGGTGCGGGTGTTGAGCAGTTCTTC. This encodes CATSVITGAGVEQFF.

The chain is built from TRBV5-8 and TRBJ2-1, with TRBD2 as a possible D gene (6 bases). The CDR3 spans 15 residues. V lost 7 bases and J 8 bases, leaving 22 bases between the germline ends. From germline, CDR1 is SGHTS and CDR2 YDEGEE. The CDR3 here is CASSPGLDDWDEQFF. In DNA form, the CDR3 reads TGTGCCAGCTCACCGGGACTCGATGATTGGGATGAGCAGTTCTTC.

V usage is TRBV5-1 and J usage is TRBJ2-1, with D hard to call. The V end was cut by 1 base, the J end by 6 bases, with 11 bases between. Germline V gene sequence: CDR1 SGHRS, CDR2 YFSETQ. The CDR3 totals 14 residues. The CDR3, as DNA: TGCGCCAGCAGCTTGAACTCCCTGGGCAATGAGCAGTTCTTC. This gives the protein CASSLNSLGNEQFF.

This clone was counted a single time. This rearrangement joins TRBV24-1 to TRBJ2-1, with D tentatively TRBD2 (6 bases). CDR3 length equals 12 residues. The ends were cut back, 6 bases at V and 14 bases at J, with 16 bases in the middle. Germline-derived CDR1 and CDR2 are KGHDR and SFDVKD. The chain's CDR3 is CATSSQGLVEFF. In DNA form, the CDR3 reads TGTGCCACCAGTTCCCAGGGACTCGTGGAGTTCTTC.

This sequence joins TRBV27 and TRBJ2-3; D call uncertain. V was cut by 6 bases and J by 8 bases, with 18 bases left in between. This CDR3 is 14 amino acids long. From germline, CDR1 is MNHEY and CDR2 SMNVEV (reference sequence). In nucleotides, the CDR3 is TGTGCCAGCAGACCAATTTACGGGCCGCTTACGCAGTATTTT. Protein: CASRPIYGPLTQYF.

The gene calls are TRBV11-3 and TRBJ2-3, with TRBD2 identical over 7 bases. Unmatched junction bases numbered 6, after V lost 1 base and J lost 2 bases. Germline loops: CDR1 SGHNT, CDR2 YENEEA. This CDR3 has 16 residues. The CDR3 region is CASSLAASGFTDTQYF. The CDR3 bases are TGTGCCAGCAGCTTAGCGGCTAGCGGCTTCACAGATACGCAGTATTTT.

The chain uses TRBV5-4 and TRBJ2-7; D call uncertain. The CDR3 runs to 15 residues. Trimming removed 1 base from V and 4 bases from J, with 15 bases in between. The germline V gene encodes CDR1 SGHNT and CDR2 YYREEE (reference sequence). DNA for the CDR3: TGTGCCAGCAGCTTGTGGGATCTAGGAACATACGAGCAGTACTTC. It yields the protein CASSLWDLGTYEQYF. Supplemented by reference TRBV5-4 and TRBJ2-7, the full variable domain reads ETGVTQSPTHLIKTRGQQVTLRCSSQSGHNTVSWYQQALGQGPQFIFQYYREEENGRGNFPPRFSGLQFPNYSSELNVNALELDDSALYLCASSLWDLGTYEQYFGPGTRLTVT.

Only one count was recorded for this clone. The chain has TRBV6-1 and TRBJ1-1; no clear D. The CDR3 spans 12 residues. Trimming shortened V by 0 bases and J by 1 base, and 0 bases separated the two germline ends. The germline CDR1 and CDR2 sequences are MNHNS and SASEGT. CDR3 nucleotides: TGTGCCAGCAGTGAAGCGAACACTGAAGCTTTCTTT. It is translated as CASSEANTEAFF.

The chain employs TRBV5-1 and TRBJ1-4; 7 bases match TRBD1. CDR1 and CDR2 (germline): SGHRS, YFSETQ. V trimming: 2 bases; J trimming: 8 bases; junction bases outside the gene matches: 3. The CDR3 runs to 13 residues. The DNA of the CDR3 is TGCGCCAGCAGCTTCACAGGGGACGAAAAACTGTTTTTT. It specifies CASSFTGDEKLFF.

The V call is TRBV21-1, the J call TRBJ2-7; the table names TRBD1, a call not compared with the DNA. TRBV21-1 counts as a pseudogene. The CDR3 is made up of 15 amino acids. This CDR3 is CASSKTLDREDEQYF. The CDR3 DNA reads TGTGCCAGCAGCAAAACCCTGGACAGGGAGGACGAGCAGTACTTC.

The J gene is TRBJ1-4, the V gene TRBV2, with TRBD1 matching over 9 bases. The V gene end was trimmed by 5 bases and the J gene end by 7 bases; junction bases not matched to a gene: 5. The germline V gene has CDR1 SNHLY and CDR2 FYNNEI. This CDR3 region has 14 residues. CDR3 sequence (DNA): TGTGCCAGCAGTTCCGGGACAGGGCCTGAAAAACTGTTTTTT. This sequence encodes CASSSGTGPEKLFF.

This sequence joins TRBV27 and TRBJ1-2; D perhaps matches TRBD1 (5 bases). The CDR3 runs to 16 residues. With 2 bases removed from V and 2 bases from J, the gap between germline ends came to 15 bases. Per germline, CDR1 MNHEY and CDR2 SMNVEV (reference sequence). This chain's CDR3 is CASSLTVGATNYGYTF. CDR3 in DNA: TGTGCCAGCAGTTTAACGGTAGGGGCGACCAACTATGGCTACACCTTC.

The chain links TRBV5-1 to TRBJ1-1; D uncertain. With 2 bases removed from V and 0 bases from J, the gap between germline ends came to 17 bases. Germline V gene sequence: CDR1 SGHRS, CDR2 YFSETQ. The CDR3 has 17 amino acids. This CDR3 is CASSLIAAGLLNTEAFF. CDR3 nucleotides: TGCGCCAGCAGCTTAATAGCGGCAGGTCTTTTGAACACTGAAGCTTTCTTT.

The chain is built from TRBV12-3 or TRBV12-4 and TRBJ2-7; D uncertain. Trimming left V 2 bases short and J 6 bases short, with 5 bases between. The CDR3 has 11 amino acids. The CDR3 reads CASSLTSEQYF. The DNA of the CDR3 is TGTGCCAGCAGTTTAACGAGCGAGCAGTACTTC.

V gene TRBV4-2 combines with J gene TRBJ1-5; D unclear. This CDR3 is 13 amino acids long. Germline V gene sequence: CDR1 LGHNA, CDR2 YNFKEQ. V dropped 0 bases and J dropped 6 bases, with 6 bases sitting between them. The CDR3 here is CASSQDRAQPQHF. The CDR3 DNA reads TGTGCCAGCAGCCAAGATCGGGCTCAGCCCCAGCATTTT.

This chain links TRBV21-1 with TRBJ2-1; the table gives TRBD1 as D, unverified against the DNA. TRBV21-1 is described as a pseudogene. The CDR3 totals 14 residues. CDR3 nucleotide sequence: TGTGCCAGCAGCAATGGGCCCCTTGATCCTGAGCAGTTCTTC. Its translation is CASSNGPLDPEQFF.

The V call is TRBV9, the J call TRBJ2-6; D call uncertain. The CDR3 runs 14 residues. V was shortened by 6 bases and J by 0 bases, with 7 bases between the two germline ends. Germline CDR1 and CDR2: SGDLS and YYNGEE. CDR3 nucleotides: TGTGCCAGCACGTCCAGCTCTGGGGCCAACGTCCTGACTTTC. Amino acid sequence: CASTSSSGANVLTF.

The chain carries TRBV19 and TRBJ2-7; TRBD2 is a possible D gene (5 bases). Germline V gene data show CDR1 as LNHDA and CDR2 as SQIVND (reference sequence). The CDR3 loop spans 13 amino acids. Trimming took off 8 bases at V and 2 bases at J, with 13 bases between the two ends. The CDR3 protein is CASGSRGAYEQYF. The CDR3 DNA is TGTGCCAGTGGCTCCCGGGGAGCCTACGAGCAGTACTTC.

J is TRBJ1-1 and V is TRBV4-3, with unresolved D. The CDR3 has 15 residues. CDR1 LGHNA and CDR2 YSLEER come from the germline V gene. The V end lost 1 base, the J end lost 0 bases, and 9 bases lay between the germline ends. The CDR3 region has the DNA TGCGCCAGCAGCCAAGCCGTCCCTTTGAACACTGAAGCTTTCTTT. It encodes CASSQAVPLNTEAFF.

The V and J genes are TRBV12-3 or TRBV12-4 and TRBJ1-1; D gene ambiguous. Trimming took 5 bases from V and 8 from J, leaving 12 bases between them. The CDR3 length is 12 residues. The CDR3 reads CASSVMGIEAFF. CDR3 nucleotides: TGTGCCAGCAGTGTCATGGGTATCGAAGCTTTCTTT.

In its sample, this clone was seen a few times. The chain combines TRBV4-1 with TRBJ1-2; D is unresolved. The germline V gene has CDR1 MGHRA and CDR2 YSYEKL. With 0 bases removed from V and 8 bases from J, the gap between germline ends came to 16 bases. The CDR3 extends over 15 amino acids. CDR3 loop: CASSQDLFGVTGYTF. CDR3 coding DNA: TGCGCCAGCAGCCAAGATTTGTTCGGGGTGACCGGCTACACCTTC.